This T cell receptor beta chain came from a study of circulating and synovial CD4+ cells in juvenile arthritis. Study conclusions and caveats: Compared with bulk blood, circulating pathogenic-like lymphocytes shared substantially more CDR3 sequences with synovial T cells. CPL and bulk CD4 samples differed at least tenfold in T cell genomes.

TCRdb keeps only in-frame clones here, not all; method: immunoSEQ multiplex PCR. The sample contains about 39,000 clones, just under 95% of which appear only once. The CDR3 runs 15 residues. Trimming removed 2 bases from V and 5 bases from J, with 12 bases in between. Germline V gives CDR1 SEHNR, CDR2 FQNEAQ (reference sequence). For this clone: Its antigen is unknown.

V gene TRBV7-9 combines with J gene TRBJ2-2; perhaps TRBD2 as D (5 bases). This receptor was obtained from a human donor with juvenile idiopathic arthritis. Input material: CD4+ T cells from blood. CDR3 coding DNA: TGTGCCAGCAGCTTATCGGTCGAGGGAACCGGGGAGCTGTTTTTT. Its translation: CASSLSVEGTGELFF.